These T cell receptor beta chains were read from a single sample in a study of neoadjuvant anti-PD-1 for oral cavity cancer. The method was immunoSEQ multiplex PCR; TCRdb's version includes in-frame clones alone and lacks a portion of them. This sample has 11,000 to 15,000 clones; 60% to 70% occur once, and the top ten carry 2.5% to 3%. Source: PBMCs, taken before nivolumab (anti-PD-1) treatment. These receptors were obtained from a person aged 40 to 85 with oral cavity squamous cell carcinoma. Both conserved end residues are part of each CDR3.

V gene: TRBV2
J gene: TRBJ1-1
CDR3 protein: CASNTGTNTEAFF

V gene: TRBV7-9
J gene: TRBJ2-7
CDR3 protein: CASTGTENEQYF

V gene: TRBV29-1
J gene: TRBJ2-5
CDR3 protein: CSAERVGETQYF

V gene: TRBV7-8
J gene: TRBJ2-7
CDR3 protein: CASSPLWATYEQYF

V gene: TRBV5-5
J gene: TRBJ2-5
CDR3 protein: CASSLYFVLETQYF

V gene: TRBV30
J gene: TRBJ1-1
CDR3 protein: CAWRGQGVAFF

V gene: TRBV2
J gene: TRBJ2-1
CDR3 protein: CASSEGELGEQFF

V gene: TRBV6-5
J gene: TRBJ1-6
CDR3 protein: CASSYDRLSSPLHF

V gene: TRBV7-6
J gene: TRBJ2-5
CDR3 protein: CASSLGLARQGRQETQYF

V gene: TRBV27
J gene: TRBJ2-3
CDR3 protein: CASSRLAGGPVTQYF

V gene: TRBV5-1
J gene: TRBJ1-1
CDR3 protein: CASSRDGHLLNTEAFF

V gene: TRBV11-2
J gene: TRBJ2-5
CDR3 protein: CASVRTVVGGETQYF

V gene: TRBV5-6
J gene: TRBJ1-1
CDR3 protein: CASSDYTGWETEAFF

V gene: TRBV29-1
J gene: TRBJ2-7
CDR3 protein: CSVRTLRGSRPHEQYF

V gene: TRBV5-5
J gene: TRBJ2-3
CDR3 protein: CASSLYSTDTQYF

V gene: TRBV25-1
J gene: TRBJ2-7
CDR3 protein: CASSQGGTGERQYF

V gene: TRBV28
J gene: TRBJ2-7
CDR3 protein: CASSLVSGPYEQYF

V gene: TRBV25-1
J gene: TRBJ1-4
CDR3 protein: CASSDSAFNEKLFF

V gene: TRBV4-1
J gene: TRBJ2-7
CDR3 protein: CASSEVRGLYEQYF

V gene: TRBV5-5
J gene: TRBJ2-5
CDR3 protein: CASSTQGRGETQYF

V gene: TRBV25-1
J gene: TRBJ2-7
CDR3 protein: CASPRPGLTYEQYF

V gene: TRBV5-8
J gene: TRBJ2-3
CDR3 protein: CASSLSTTSGGFSTDTQYF

V gene: TRBV5-8
J gene: TRBJ1-1
CDR3 protein: CASSDVLMNTEAFF

V gene: TRBV9
J gene: TRBJ2-3
CDR3 protein: CASSVGLASGAPHTDTQYF

V gene: TRBV10-3
J gene: TRBJ1-2
CDR3 protein: CAISGSRVGEWGYTF

V gene: TRBV19
J gene: TRBJ1-5
CDR3 protein: CASSIDRTGGQPQHF

V gene: TRBV4-2
J gene: TRBJ2-1
CDR3 protein: CASSQPGLVDEQFF

V gene: TRBV19
J gene: TRBJ1-3
CDR3 protein: CASRSGTASGNTIYF

V gene: TRBV6-5
J gene: TRBJ2-5
CDR3 protein: CASSYGPGAGETQYF

V gene: TRBV27
J gene: TRBJ1-6
CDR3 protein: CASRTGTGSNSPLHF

V gene: TRBV5-1
J gene: -
CDR3 protein: CASSRGTYEQYF

V gene: TRBV2
J gene: TRBJ2-7
CDR3 protein: CATAWQGVYEQYF

V gene: TRBV7-8
J gene: TRBJ2-2
CDR3 protein: CASSPRTSGGAGTNTGELFF

V gene: TRBV7-6
J gene: TRBJ2-3
CDR3 protein: CASSLFSRLAGSTDTQYF

V gene: TRBV5-1
J gene: TRBJ2-7
CDR3 protein: CASSLKTGISEQYF

V gene: TRBV6-5
J gene: TRBJ1-6
CDR3 protein: CASSYSRAGDSPLHF

V gene: TRBV30
J gene: TRBJ1-4
CDR3 protein: CAWTPPPGDLWATNEKLFF

V gene: TRBV28
J gene: TRBJ1-1
CDR3 protein: CASSPTGRNTEAFF

V gene: TRBV9
J gene: -
CDR3 protein: CASSATGYSYEQYF

V gene: TRBV2
J gene: TRBJ2-2
CDR3 protein: CASSKVGNTGELFF

V gene: TRBV30
J gene: TRBJ1-5
CDR3 protein: CAWSVDLNQPQHF

V gene: TRBV28
J gene: TRBJ2-1
CDR3 protein: CASSLSSGPYNEQFF

V gene: TRBV4-1
J gene: TRBJ2-7
CDR3 protein: CASSPYYTGYEQYF

V gene: TRBV30
J gene: TRBJ1-5
CDR3 protein: CAWSLSGGQPQHF

V gene: TRBV2
J gene: TRBJ1-4
CDR3 protein: CASRSPRGRLNEKLFF

V gene: TRBV9
J gene: TRBJ2-1
CDR3 protein: CASSLDLSSYNEQFF